One sample yielded the 26 T cell receptor beta chains listed below, sequenced in a study of T cells in Graves' hyperthyroidism and ophthalmopathy. TCR beta CDR3 regions were amplified from RNA. First-round RT-PCR with HTBI primers amplified the TCR CDR3 region. TCRdb used MiXCR to reprocess the multiplex PCR reads, holding one entry per CDR3 protein. The table lists some 570,000 distinct CDR3 sequences, 15% to 20% of them singletons. The source material was blood. These receptors were collected from a woman aged 18-30 years with Graves' ophthalmopathy.

This clonotype has at least ten counts. The chain carries TRBV12-3 or TRBV12-4 and TRBJ1-1; maybe TRBD1 (6 bases). The CDR3 totals 15 residues. V dropped 5 bases and J dropped 5 bases, with 18 bases sitting between them. DNA of the CDR3: TGTGCCAGCAGTGAGGAAGTGAGGGGGGAGACTGAAGCTTTCTTT. This sequence encodes CASSEEVRGETEAFF.

V gene TRBV30 combines with J gene TRBJ1-2; D is unresolved. The germline V gene encodes CDR1 GTSNPN and CDR2 SVGIG (reference sequence). Trimming stripped 4 bases from V and 3 bases from J, with 12 bases between. The CDR3 spans 13 residues. The chain's CDR3 is CAWTPQGYYGYTF. For the CDR3, the DNA is TGTGCCTGGACCCCCCAAGGGTACTATGGCTACACCTTC.

This clonotype was counted a few times. J is TRBJ2-7 and V is TRBV20-1; D call uncertain. The CDR3 is 13 amino acids. V was pared by 6 bases and J by 3 bases, with 15 bases between. The V gene's germline CDR1 is DFQATT and CDR2 SNEGSKA (reference sequence). In DNA, the CDR3 is TGCAGTGCGACCAGGACCAAGTTCTACGAGCAGTACTTC. This translates into CSATRTKFYEQYF.

A few counts support this clonotype. The chain combines TRBV11-2 with TRBJ2-3; 13 bases fit TRBD2. The junction had 8 bases not matched to a gene; V was cut back by 5 bases and J by 0 bases. Germline V CDR1 and CDR2: SGHAT, FQNNGV. The CDR3 covers 18 residues. The CDR3 loop is CASSGRGLAGLSTDTQYF. CDR3 nucleotides: TGTGCCAGCAGCGGAAGGGGACTAGCGGGGCTCAGCACAGATACGCAGTATTTT.

This clonotype was picked up many times. V and J are TRBV18 and TRBJ2-1; D not certain. CDR1 is KGHSH and CDR2 is LQKENI in the germline V gene. Trimming left V 2 bases short and J 7 bases short, with 15 bases between. This CDR3 has 15 amino acids. The CDR3 region is CASSPFQEDWNEQFF. The CDR3 coding sequence is TGTGCCAGCTCACCATTTCAGGAAGACTGGAATGAGCAGTTCTTC.

V gene TRBV7-9 combines with J gene TRBJ2-7; tentatively, D is TRBD1 (5 bases). Germline V gives CDR1 SEHNR, CDR2 FQNEAQ (reference sequence). The CDR3 sequence is 13 residues long. The germline V and J ends were trimmed by 8 bases and 6 bases, with 17 bases remaining between them. CDR3 in amino acids: CASLGQGRAEQYF. The CDR3 DNA follows: TGTGCCAGCTTGGGCCAGGGTCGGGCCGAGCAGTACTTC.

In its sample, this clonotype was seen many times. The V and J genes are TRBV27 and TRBJ1-5; D is perhaps TRBD1 (5 bases). CDR3 length equals 16 residues. V was cut by 5 bases and J by 2 bases, with 16 bases left in between. CDR1 is MNHEY and CDR2 is SMNVEV in the germline V gene (reference sequence). The CDR3 region has the DNA TGTGCCAGCAGTCTCCAAGGGGCTTATGGCAATCAGCCCCAGCATTTT. Its protein is CASSLQGAYGNQPQHF.

This chain links TRBV20-1 with TRBJ1-3; perhaps TRBD1 as D (5 bases). The CDR3 loop spans 12 amino acids. The germline V and J ends were trimmed by 6 bases and 4 bases, with 10 bases remaining between them. CDR1 is DFQATT and CDR2 is SNEGSKA in the germline V gene (reference sequence). DNA for the CDR3: TGCAGTGCCAGGGTGATGGGAAACACCATATATTTT. It specifies CSARVMGNTIYF.

CDR3 nucleotides: TGCAGCGGGAAATGGGACAGTGAAGCTTTCTTT. Translating gives CSGKWDSEAFF. The chain is built from TRBV29-1 and TRBJ1-1; 7 bases are a match to TRBD1. Germline CDR1 and CDR2: SQVTM and ANQGSEA. This CDR3 has 11 amino acids. After removal of 7 bases from V and 7 bases from J, the junction contained 6 bases not matched to a gene.

This clonotype was recorded many times. The chain couples TRBV28 to TRBJ2-4, with D tentatively TRBD1 (5 bases). Trimming stripped 7 bases from V and 12 bases from J, with 19 bases between. The CDR3 totals 13 residues. Germline values: CDR1 MDHEN, CDR2 SYDVKM. The chain's CDR3 is CASTPAPDTTQYF. For the CDR3, the DNA is TGTGCCAGCACCCCAGCGCCGGACACAACTCAGTACTTC.

This clonotype was seen only a few times. The gene calls are TRBV28 and TRBJ1-5; D may be TRBD1 (5 bases). The V end was cut by 9 bases, the J end by 3 bases, with 9 bases between. Germline V gene lookup returns CDR1 MDHEN and CDR2 SYDVKM. The CDR3 extends over 12 amino acids. In DNA form, the CDR3 reads TGTGCCAGTGGGGGGTCCAATCAGCCCCAGCATTTT. It is translated as CASGGSNQPQHF. The full variable domain, its missing parts supplied by reference TRBV28 and TRBJ1-5, is DVKVTQSSRYLVKRTGEKVFLECVQDMDHENMFWYRQDPGLGLRLIYFSYDVKMKEKGDIPEGYSVSREKKERFSLILESASTNQTSMYLCASGGSNQPQHFGDGTRLSIL.

This chain connects TRBV20-1 to TRBJ1-1; D is uncertain. The germline V gene encodes CDR1 DFQATT and CDR2 SNEGSKA (reference sequence). Trimming cost V 2 bases and J 1 base, with 5 bases left between them. This CDR3 contains 12 residues. CDR3 nucleotides: TGCAGTGCTAGAATCAGGAACACTGAAGCTTTCTTT. Its protein product is CSARIRNTEAFF.

In its sample, this clonotype was seen many times. The CDR3 loop reads CASGNRVSSYNSPLHF. In DNA form, the CDR3 reads TGTGCCAGCGGGAACAGGGTTAGCTCCTATAATTCACCCCTCCACTTT. This chain joins TRBV2 and TRBJ1-6, with D tentatively TRBD1 (6 bases). The CDR3 is 16 amino acids. Trimming pared 8 bases from V and 0 bases from J, leaving 14 bases between. CDR1 and CDR2 from the germline V gene are SNHLY and FYNNEI.

This clonotype was counted ten times or more. This chain uses TRBV28 with TRBJ1-2, with D tentatively TRBD1 (6 bases). The CDR3 loop spans 18 amino acids. Trimming removed 2 bases at V and 1 base at J, with 20 bases between. Germline lookup yields CDR1 MDHEN and CDR2 SYDVKM. This chain's CDR3 is CASSLMRIRRDNNYGYTF. Here the CDR3 DNA reads TGTGCCAGCAGTTTAATGAGGATTCGTAGGGACAATAACTATGGCTACACCTTC.

Concerning this clonotype itself: This sequence may be a read error, since a much larger clone differs from it by one base. This chain links TRBV20-1 with TRBJ2-1; 8 bases align to TRBD1. The V gene's germline CDR1 is DFQATT and CDR2 SNEGSKA (reference sequence). The length of the CDR3 is 14 residues. The CDR3 loop is CSAIVDRAYNGQFF. CDR3 coding DNA: TGCAGTGCTATCGTGGACAGGGCCTACAATGGGCAGTTCTTC.

This clonotype has at least ten counts. The chain has TRBV27 and TRBJ1-5, with D unresolved. The V end was cut by 5 bases, the J end by 2 bases, with 16 bases between. The CDR3 is 16 amino acids. Germline V gene data show CDR1 as MNHEY and CDR2 as SMNVEV (reference sequence). The CDR3 region is CASSPSLWGGNQPQHF. The CDR3 coding sequence is TGTGCCAGCAGTCCCTCCCTCTGGGGAGGCAATCAGCCCCAGCATTTT.

The chain uses TRBV6-1 and TRBJ1-1; D perhaps matches TRBD1 (5 bases). V lost 0 bases and J 3 bases, leaving 14 bases between the germline ends. Looked up from germline, CDR1 is MNHNS and CDR2 is SASEGT. This CDR3 is built from 16 residues. This CDR3 reads CASSEAIRVGDTEAFF. The CDR3 DNA is TGTGCCAGCAGTGAAGCGATCAGGGTAGGGGACACTGAAGCTTTCTTT.

This clonotype was observed a few times. The rearrangement links TRBV20-1 to TRBJ2-2; 10 bases are shared with TRBD2. This CDR3 is 16 amino acids long. V dropped 1 base and J dropped 4; count of bases not matched to a gene: 6. The germline V gene has CDR1 DFQATT and CDR2 SNEGSKA (reference sequence). The chain's CDR3 is CSARAGIAGGTGELFF. DNA of the CDR3: TGCAGTGCTAGAGCTGGAATAGCGGGGGGCACCGGGGAGCTGTTTTTT.

This clonotype was detected many times. Here the CDR3 reads CASSPPNLSGLFYEQYF. In nucleotides, the CDR3 is TGTGCCAGCTCACCACCGAACCTTTCGGGACTTTTCTACGAGCAGTACTTC. The V call is TRBV18, the J call TRBJ2-7; the D gene is possibly TRBD2 (6 bases). This CDR3 is built from 17 residues. V lost 0 bases to trimming and J lost 3 bases, with 18 bases between them. The germline gives CDR1 KGHSH, CDR2 LQKENI. The full variable domain, with the rest looked up from reference TRBV18 and TRBJ2-7, is NAGVMQNPRHLVRRRGQEARLRCSPMKGHSHVYWYRQLPEEGLKFMVYLQKENIIDESGMPKERFSAEFPKEGPSILRIQQVVRGDSAAYFCASSPPNLSGLFYEQYFGPGTRLTVT.

This clonotype was observed at least ten times. Relative to the germline gene, one junction end is altered; a read error may explain this. This CDR3 reads CAWSVPGRVEMNPEAFF. CDR3 nucleotides: TGTGCCTGGAGTGTACCCGGCAGGGTAGAGATGAACCCTGAAGCTTTCTTT. The chain carries TRBV30 and TRBJ1-1, with D possibly TRBD1 on 5 matching bases. CDR3 length equals 17 residues. CDR1 and CDR2 from the germline V gene are GTSNPN and SVGIG (reference sequence). The complete variable domain, with remaining parts taken from reference TRBV30 and TRBJ1-1, reads SQTIHQWPATLVQPVGSPLSLECTVEGTSNPNLYWYRQAAGRGLQLLFYSVGIGQISSEVPQNLSASRPQDRQFILSSKKLLLSDSGFYLCAWSVPGRVEMNPEAFFGQGTRLTVV.

This clonotype was counted at least ten times. The V and J genes are TRBV9 and TRBJ2-7; 8 bases match TRBD1. The V gene end was trimmed by 0 bases and the J gene end by 2 bases; junction bases not matched to a gene: 7. This CDR3 is built from 16 residues. The germline V gene has CDR1 SGDLS and CDR2 YYNGEE. The CDR3 region has the DNA TGTGCCAGCAGCGTAGGTGGGGGACAGGCGCCCTACGAGCAGTACTTC. Its translation is CASSVGGGQAPYEQYF.

This clonotype was recorded only once. This clone may be a read error of a much larger clone one base away. The chain carries TRBV30 and TRBJ2-7, with 8 bases identical to TRBD1. This CDR3 is built from 14 residues. Losses at the gene ends were 4 bases for V and 3 bases for J; bases not matched to a gene: 8. From germline, CDR1 is GTSNPN and CDR2 SVGIG (reference sequence). CDR3 protein: CAWTSGDRNYEQYF. Written as DNA, the CDR3 is TGTGCCTGGACGAGTGGGGACAGGAACTACGAGCAGTACTTC.

This clonotype has ten or more counts. V and J are TRBV20-1 and TRBJ2-3, with 11 bases aligning to TRBD2. The CDR3 contains 15 residues. Germline CDR1 DFQATT, CDR2 SNEGSKA (reference sequence). V was clipped by 3 bases and J by 3 bases; unmatched bases: 5. The CDR3 DNA follows: TGCAGTGCTAGCCTAGCGGGGGGTGGAACAGATACGCAGTATTTT. Translation gives CSASLAGGGTDTQYF.

This clonotype came up a few times. This may stem from a read error, because a much larger clone lies one nucleotide away. J is TRBJ1-1 and V is TRBV5-1, with 7 bases aligning to TRBD1. The CDR3 totals 18 residues. Germline-derived CDR1 and CDR2 are SGHRS and YFSETQ. The CDR3 spells CDSSSGQGGVTRNTEAFF. CDR3 nucleotide sequence: TGCGACAGCAGCTCAGGTCAGGGGGGGGTGACGAGGAACACTGAAGCTTTCTTT.

This clonotype was counted a few times. The chain couples TRBV2 to TRBJ1-4; no clear D. V gave up 7 bases and J gave up 0 bases, with 6 bases separating them. The length of the CDR3 is 13 residues. The germline CDR1 and CDR2 sequences are SNHLY and FYNNEI. The CDR3, as DNA: TGTGCCAGCATGAGGACAACTAATGAAAAACTGTTTTTT. This codes for CASMRTTNEKLFF. The full variable domain, in which reference TRBV2 and TRBJ1-4 provide the parts outside the CDR3, is EPEVTQTPSHQVTQMGQEVILRCVPISNHLYFYWYRQILGQKVEFLVSFYNNEISEKSEIFDDQFSVERPDGSNFTLKIRSTKLEDSAMYFCASMRTTNEKLFFGSGTQLSVL.

This clonotype was observed once. The chain carries TRBV4-1 and TRBJ2-5; 14 bases align to TRBD2. The J segment lost 0 bases and the V segment lost 4 bases, leaving 22 bases of the junction unmatched. Per the germline V gene, CDR1 is MGHRA and CDR2 is YSYEKL. CDR3 length: 23 residues. CDR3 in amino acids: CASSPLTPPRLAGGRRNQETQYF. The CDR3 bases are TGCGCCAGCAGCCCGCTCACTCCCCCACGACTAGCGGGGGGGCGTCGGAACCAAGAGACCCAGTACTTC.